This paragraph covers one T cell receptor (beta chain) sequence. Original methodology: Reference gene primer amplification yielded estimated nucleated cell counts. TCRdb's copy holds only in-frame clones and misses some; the assay was immunoSEQ multiplex PCR. Clone size and the V and J calls come from that table; the DNA yielded D and trimming. The sample consists of some 190,000 clones, about three quarters of them appearing once. The data were obtained in a study of blood T cell repertoires in COVID-19. For the study at large: The United States, Italy and Spain supplied acute and convalescent COVID-19 samples. From T cells, B-cell-depleted T cells, or PBMCs came the material, which was cDNA or gDNA.

Unmatched junction bases numbered 8, after V lost 6 bases and J lost 4 bases. Per the germline V gene, CDR1 is SNHLY and CDR2 is FYNNEI. CDR3 size: 14 residues. The sample was peripheral blood. The TCR originated in a woman in her forties or fifties with active or convalescent COVID-19. This sequence joins TRBV2 and TRBJ1-1; 7 bases map to TRBD1. CDR3 DNA: TGTGCCAGCAGAAGCCGGGACAGTGTCACTGAAGCTTTCTTT. It specifies CASRSRDSVTEAFF.